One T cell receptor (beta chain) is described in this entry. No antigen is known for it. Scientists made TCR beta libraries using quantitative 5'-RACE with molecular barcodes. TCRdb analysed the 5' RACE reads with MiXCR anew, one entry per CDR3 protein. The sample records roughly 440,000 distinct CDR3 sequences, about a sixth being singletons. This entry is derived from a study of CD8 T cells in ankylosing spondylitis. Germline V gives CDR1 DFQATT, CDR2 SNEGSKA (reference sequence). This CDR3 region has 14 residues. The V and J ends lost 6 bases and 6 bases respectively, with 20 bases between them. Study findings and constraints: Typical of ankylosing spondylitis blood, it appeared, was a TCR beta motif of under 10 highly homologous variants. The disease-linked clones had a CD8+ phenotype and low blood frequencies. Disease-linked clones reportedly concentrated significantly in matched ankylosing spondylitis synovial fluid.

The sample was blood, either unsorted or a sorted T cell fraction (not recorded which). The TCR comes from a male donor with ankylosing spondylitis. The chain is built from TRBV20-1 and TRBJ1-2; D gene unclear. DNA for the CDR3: TGCAGTGCCATAGCGAGGGCAGGAGCGGATGGCTACACCTTC. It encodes CSAIARAGADGYTF.